This T cell receptor (beta chain) was sequenced in a study of CD8 T cells in Susac syndrome. Study-wide results and caveats: The study recognized that its TCR sequencing and HLA analysis covered a relatively small number of individuals.

Trimming cost V 8 bases and J 6 bases, with 11 bases left between them. CDR3 length equals 11 residues. The germline V gene has CDR1 LGHDT and CDR2 YNNKEL (reference sequence). With random hexamers, reverse transcription was performed on about 0.5 to 1 ug of RNA. The CDR3 of TCR beta was amplified by immunoSEQ multiplex PCR across 54 Vbeta and 13 Jbeta. MiXCR was run by TCRdb on the immunoSEQ multiplex PCR reads, yielding one entry per CDR3 protein. Altogether 130,000 or so distinct CDR3 sequences are present, roughly 89% being singletons, with the ten largest covering roughly 0.25%. In blood CD8+ and CD4+ T cells, TCR beta underwent sequencing. Through negative isolation, CD4+ and CD8+ T cells were obtained, while TEMRA cells were enriched using FACS. In regard to this clonotype: Its antigen is undetermined.

The receptor was derived from a human donor with multiple sclerosis. Sample: CD8+ T cells from PBMCs. The chain is built from TRBV3-1 and TRBJ2-7; D may be TRBD1 or TRBD2 (6 bases each). CDR3 in amino acids: CASCKGGEQYF. The CDR3 DNA sequence: TGTGCCAGCTGTAAGGGGGGCGAGCAGTACTTC.